This TCR beta chain was profiled in a study of cytomegalovirus exposure and HLA in healthy donors. Overall study context: Among the 400 or so donors who were genotyped, about 80% fell in the genetic ancestry cluster that is associated with self-reported Caucasian donors.

The PCR employed 60 Vbeta primers together with 13 Jbeta primers. Assay: immunoSEQ multiplex PCR; the TCRdb copy retains only in-frame clones and omits some. The listing records around 140,000 clones. Points on this clone: Its matching antigen is unknown.

Notes on the study in general: Excluded: some indistinguishable V segments such as TRBV6-2 and TRBV6-3.

There are 12 residues in the CDR3. Trimming cost V 7 bases and J 7 bases, with 13 bases left between them. Germline loops: CDR1 MNHEY, CDR2 SVGAGI. This sequence joins TRBV6-5 and TRBJ1-2; unclear D gene. This TCR was sampled from a woman in her forties in good health and CMV-seronegative. Input material: PBMCs. The chain's CDR3 is CASTRSGGGYTF. The CDR3 nucleotides read TGTGCCAGCACCCGAAGCGGAGGTGGCTACACCTTC.